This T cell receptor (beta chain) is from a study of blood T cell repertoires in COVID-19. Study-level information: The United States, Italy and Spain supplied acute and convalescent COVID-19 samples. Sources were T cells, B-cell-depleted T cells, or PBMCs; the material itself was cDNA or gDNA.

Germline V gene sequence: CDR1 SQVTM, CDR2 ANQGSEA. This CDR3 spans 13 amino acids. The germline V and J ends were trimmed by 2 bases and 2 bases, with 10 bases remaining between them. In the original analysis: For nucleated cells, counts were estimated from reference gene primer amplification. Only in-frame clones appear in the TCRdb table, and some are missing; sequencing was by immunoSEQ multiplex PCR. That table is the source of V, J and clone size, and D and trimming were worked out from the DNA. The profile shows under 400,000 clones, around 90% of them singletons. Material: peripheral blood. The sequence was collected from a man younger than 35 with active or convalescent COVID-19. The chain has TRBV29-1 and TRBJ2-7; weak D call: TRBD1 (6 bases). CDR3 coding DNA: TGCAGCGTTGAAACAGGGAAAACCTACGAGCAGTACTTC. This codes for CSVETGKTYEQYF.